The sequence of this T cell receptor (beta chain) was determined in a study of follicular helper T cells after annual influenza vaccination (dated by TCRdb to the late 2010s). About the study as a whole: After each seasonal influenza vaccination, blood samples were collected on days 0, 7 and 28. Some subjects were followed across successive annual vaccinations spanning the 2013-2014, 2014-2015 and 2015-2016 seasons to study recall of cTfh clones. One week after vaccination, a second recruited cohort of 12 to 13 subjects (Table S1) displayed a similar ICOS+CD38+ cTfh response. Multi-year samples were available from six subjects, with four subjects covering two vaccination seasons and two subjects covering three seasons. The 2013-2014 samples were cryopreserved, while the 2015 samples were processed right after collection. The paper's findings and limits, for the study overall: Day 7 ICOS+CD38+ clones were most often found later in ICOS-CD38- cTfh, suggesting that subset may serve as a memory reservoir. Because only about 9-20% of the analyzed cells gave productive TCRB sequences, there was no way to sample rare clonotypes. A recurrent oligoclonal ICOS+CD38+ cTfh response containing tetramer and AIM influenza-specific clonotypes was recalled by successive annual vaccinations. ICOS+CD38+ cTfh clonality correlated with the frequency of that population, and its change correlated with the change in circulating plasmablast frequency. In the assessment of influenza clone enrichment, the possibility that the much larger non-cTfh compartments were undersampled could not be ruled out.

The V end gives up 3 bases and the J end 1 base, leaving 8 bases in the junction not matched to a gene. The CDR3, cysteine through phenylalanine, is 16 amino acids long. The only DNA kept is the CDR3, 48 bases in frame from the first base. From a lookup of the germline V gene, CDR1 and CDR2 are LGHNA and YSLEER. Worth noting for this clone: Its antigen is not yet known. Base qualities are not provided; no much larger clone lies one nucleotide away.

The method was the immunoSEQ multiplex PCR assay. Adaptive Biotechnologies handled the TCRB amplification, library preparation, sequencing and preliminary bioinformatics at Survey level resolution. The original pipeline was this. Clonality was computed in R as 1 minus normalized Shannon entropy; the Gini index was calculated with the R package ineq. To get the overlap score, the summed counts of shared sequences were divided by the total counts of all sequences in both of the compared samples. The significance of shared clonotypes was tested with Fisher's exact test, assuming a theoretical repertoire of 10^7 TCRB sequences. What TCRdb holds here is the immuneACCESS table cut down to in-frame rearrangements. Part of the clones is not present; checked against another copy, under half of the missing clones reflect an unresolved V gene, and the others are unexplained. Clone size and V and J calls were adopted from that table, with D and trimming inferred from the DNA. Within this sample are about 3,900 clones, with 82% of them counted one time only. The ten largest account for about 0.8% of the sample.

Interpreted using the paper, the time point label stands for: 2014-2015 season, 7 days after vaccination. Adults were given seasonal inactivated influenza vaccine (Fluvarix), and sorted blood CD4 subsets were followed by TCRB sequencing before and after vaccination. To be eligible, subjects had to be community-dwelling and could not have received an influenza vaccine during the previous 6 months. Influenza vaccine contraindications, substance abuse, HIV/AIDS, active malignancy, immunomodulatory medication and active illness such as respiratory infection were included among the exclusion criteria. At each time point, about 40 to 100 mL of blood was collected. Either Ficoll-Paque PLUS or SepMate separation was used to isolate PBMC. As a non-Tfh comparison subset, CXCR5- memory CD4 T cells were sorted. Before DNA was extracted, the cell subsets were sorted from PBMC using a BD FACS Aria.

Rearrangement joined TRBV4-3 to TRBJ2-5; 7 of the junction bases match TRBD2. The TCR sequence derives from an adult who received the influenza vaccine. This material consisted of CXCR5- memory CD4+ T cells sorted from blood, taken 7 days after influenza vaccination. The cell subset or site label here, explained by the study, means: CXCR5- memory CD4 T cells. The CDR3 reads as follows: CASSQGSGATQETQYF. Here is the DNA: TGCGCCAGCAGCCAGGGGAGCGGGGCGACCCAAGAGACCCAGTACTTC.